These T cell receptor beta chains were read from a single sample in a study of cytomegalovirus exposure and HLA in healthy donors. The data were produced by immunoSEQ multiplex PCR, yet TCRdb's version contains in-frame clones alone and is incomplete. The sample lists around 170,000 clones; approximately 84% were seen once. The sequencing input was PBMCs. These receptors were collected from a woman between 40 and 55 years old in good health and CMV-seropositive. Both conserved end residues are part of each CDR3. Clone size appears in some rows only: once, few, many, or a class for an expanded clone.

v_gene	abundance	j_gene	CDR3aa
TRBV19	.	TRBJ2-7	CASSMGQGPTYEQYF
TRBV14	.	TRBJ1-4	CASSRLSGATNEKLFF
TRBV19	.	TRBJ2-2	CASSIATRNTGELFF
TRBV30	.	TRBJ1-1	CAWSPAGVVAFF
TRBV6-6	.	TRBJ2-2	CASSQTTHNYGELFF
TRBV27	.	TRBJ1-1	CASSIGAGTEAFF
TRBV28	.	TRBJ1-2	CASRTQVISNYGYTF
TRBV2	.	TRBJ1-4	CASSPGENEKLFF
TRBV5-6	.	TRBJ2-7	CASSLAGGSYEQYF
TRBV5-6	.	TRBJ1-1	CASSFGTGGLGTEAFF
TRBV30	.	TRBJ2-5	CAWSVLAGGPETQYF
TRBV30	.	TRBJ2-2	CAWSVQGSFTGELFF
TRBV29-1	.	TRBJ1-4	CSAQGGYEKLFF
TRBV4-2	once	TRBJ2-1	CASSQAGQPEQFF
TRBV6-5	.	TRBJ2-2	CASRSRGTGELFF
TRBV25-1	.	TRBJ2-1	CASSEQTTPRDFNNEQFF
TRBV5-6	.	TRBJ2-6	CASSFGSGGANVLTF
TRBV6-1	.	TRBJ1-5	CASSERTTDRVKGQPQHF
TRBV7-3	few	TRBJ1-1	CASSLSRGVGEAFF
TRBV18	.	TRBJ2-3	CASSTFTAGGNSDTQYF
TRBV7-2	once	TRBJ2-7	CASSGPGWYEQYF
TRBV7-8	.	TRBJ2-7	CASSWTSGGSYEQYF
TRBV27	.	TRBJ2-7	CASSLSIQGNYEQYF
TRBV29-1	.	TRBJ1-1	CSVGQDTEAFF
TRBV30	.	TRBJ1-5	CAWNAEGMGNQPQHF
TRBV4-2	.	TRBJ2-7	CASSQTWDRDEQYF
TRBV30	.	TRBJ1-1	CAWSVDPGTEAFF